A selection of T cell receptor beta chains follows, all from one sample in a study of PD-1 blockade in mismatch repair-deficient tumors. The protocol was immunoSEQ multiplex PCR, while the TCRdb copy is restricted to in-frame clones and leaves out a portion. The data hold about 130,000 clones, with around nine tenths observed a single time. This sample comprised peripheral blood, obtained about 17 months after starting pembrolizumab. Receptors originate from an adult with mismatch repair-deficient cancer. CDR3s include the opening cysteine and the closing phenylalanine or tryptophan. The D gene is left open where the match is weak. Rows give clone size only sometimes, using once, few, many, or a class for an expanded clone.

J gene,V gene,D gene,clone size,CDR3 protein,CDR3 DNA
TRBJ2-3,TRBV18,NA,NA,CASTVVGGTDTQYF,TGTGCCAGCACGGTTGTCGGCGGCACAGATACGCAGTATTTT
TRBJ2-7,TRBV7-9,TRBD2,NA,CASSLGGQGASGQYF,TGTGCCAGCAGCTTAGGCGGTCAGGGAGCTAGCGGGCAGTACTTC
TRBJ1-2,TRBV19,NA,NA,CASSPTVADYGYTF,TGTGCCAGTAGCCCCACGGTGGCAGACTATGGCTACACCTTC
TRBJ2-7,TRBV27,TRBD1,NA,CASSLGQGRYEQYF,TGTGCCAGCAGCCTCGGACAGGGTCGCTACGAGCAGTACTTC
TRBJ2-7,TRBV13,NA,NA,CASSARTPQRLGYEQYF,TGTGCCAGCAGCGCCCGGACTCCCCAACGGTTAGGCTACGAGCAGTACTTC
TRBJ2-7,TRBV11-2,TRBD1,NA,CASSLVSTGSYEQYF,TGTGCCAGCAGCTTAGTATCGACAGGGTCCTACGAGCAGTACTTC
TRBJ2-3,TRBV10-3,TRBD2,NA,CAITVAGGTDTQYF,TGTGCCATCACCGTAGCGGGAGGCACAGATACGCAGTATTTT
TRBJ1-1,TRBV15,NA,NA,CATSRDNGNTEAFF,TGTGCCACCAGCAGAGATAATGGGAACACTGAAGCTTTCTTT
TRBJ2-7,TRBV11-3,NA,NA,CASSLYPSSYEQYF,TGTGCCAGCAGCTTATATCCTTCTTCCTACGAGCAGTACTTC
TRBJ2-7,TRBV19,NA,NA,CASSPQGYEQYF,TGTGCCAGTAGTCCCCAAGGGTACGAGCAGTACTTC
TRBJ2-6,TRBV27,NA,NA,CASSLLGVAGANVLTF,TGTGCCAGCAGTTTATTGGGAGTTGCCGGGGCCAACGTCCTGACTTTC
TRBJ2-7,TRBV19,NA,NA,CASSINLGLSYEQYF,TGTGCCAGTAGTATTAATTTGGGACTCAGTTACGAGCAGTACTTC
TRBJ2-6,TRBV2,NA,NA,CASSGARAGANVLTF,TGTGCCAGCAGTGGGGCCAGGGCTGGGGCCAACGTCCTGACTTTC
TRBJ2-7,TRBV30,NA,NA,CAWSVGQKGSYEQYF,TGTGCCTGGAGTGTAGGGCAAAAAGGCTCCTACGAGCAGTACTTC
TRBJ2-3,TRBV7-2,NA,NA,CASSGRNTDTQYF,TGTGCCAGCAGCGGTCGGAACACAGATACGCAGTATTTT
TRBJ2-3,TRBV7-9,TRBD1,once,CASSFPGTGTTDTQYF,TGTGCCAGCAGCTTCCCCGGGACAGGGACCACAGATACGCAGTATTTT